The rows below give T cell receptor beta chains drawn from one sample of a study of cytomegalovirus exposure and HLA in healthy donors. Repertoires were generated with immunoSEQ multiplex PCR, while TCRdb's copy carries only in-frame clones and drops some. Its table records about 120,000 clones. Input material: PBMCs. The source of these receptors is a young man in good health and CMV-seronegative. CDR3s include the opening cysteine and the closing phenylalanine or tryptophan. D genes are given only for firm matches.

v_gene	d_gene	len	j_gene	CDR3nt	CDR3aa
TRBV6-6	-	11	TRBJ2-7	TGTGCCAGCAGTCACAACTACGAGCAGTACTTC	CASSHNYEQYF
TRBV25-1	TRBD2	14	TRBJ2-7	TGTGCCAGCAGGCCAGCGGGAGGCGCCTACGAGCAGTACTTC	CASRPAGGAYEQYF
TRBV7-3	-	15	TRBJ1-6	TGTGCCAGCAGCCCCCAGGGTTATGGCAATTCACCCCTCCACTTT	CASSPQGYGNSPLHF
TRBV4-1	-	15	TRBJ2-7	TGCGCCAGCAGCCAAGATTTGGGGGCAGACGACGAGCAGTACTTC	CASSQDLGADDEQYF
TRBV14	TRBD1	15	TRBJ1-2	TGTGCCAGCAGCCAAGAAGACAGGGTAGACTATGGCTACACCTTC	CASSQEDRVDYGYTF
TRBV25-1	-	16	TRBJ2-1	TGTGCCAGCAGTGAATCAGTCAGGGGTACCTACAATGAGCAGTTCTTC	CASSESVRGTYNEQFF
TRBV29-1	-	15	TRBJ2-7	TGCAGCGTGAGGGCCGGACAGCTGAGCTCCTACGAGCAGTACTTC	CSVRAGQLSSYEQYF
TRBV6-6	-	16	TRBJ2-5	TGTGCCAGCAGTTACGGGGGCGGGAGAGGGCAAGAGACCCAGTACTTC	CASSYGGGRGQETQYF
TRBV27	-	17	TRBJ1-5	TGTGCCAGCAGTTTATCCCCGGGACACAATAGCAATCAGCCCCAGCATTTT	CASSLSPGHNSNQPQHF
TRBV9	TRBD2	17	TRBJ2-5	TGTGCCAGCAGCGTGGGGACTAGCGGAAAGGCAGTGGAAGAGCAGTACTTC	CASSVGTSGKAVEEQYF
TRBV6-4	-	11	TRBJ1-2	TGTGCCAGCAGGGGAGGGTATGGCTACACCTTC	CASRGGYGYTF
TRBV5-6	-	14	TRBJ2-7	TGTGCCAGCACCCGTCTGGAGAGCTCCTACGAGCAGTACTTC	CASTRLESSYEQYF
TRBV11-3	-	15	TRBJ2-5	TGTGCCAGCAGCTTAGATAACCCAGGGCAAGAGACCCAGTACTTC	CASSLDNPGQETQYF
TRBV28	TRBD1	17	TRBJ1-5	TGTGCCAGCAGTTTAATTGCAGGGGGCTTTTTACGTCAGCCCCAGCATTTT	CASSLIAGGFLRQPQHF
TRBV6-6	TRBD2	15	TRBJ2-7	TGTGCCAGCAGTTACCGCCCGGGACTAGGCTACGAGCAGTACTTC	CASSYRPGLGYEQYF
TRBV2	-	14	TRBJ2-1	TGTGCCAGCAGTCAGGCGGGAAGTTATAATGAGCAGTTCTTC	CASSQAGSYNEQFF
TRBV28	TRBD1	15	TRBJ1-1	TGTGCCAGCAGTTTACCCGGGACAGGGGTCACTGAAGCTTTCTTT	CASSLPGTGVTEAFF
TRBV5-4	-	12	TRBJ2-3	TGTGCCAGCAGCCCCCAGGCAGATACGCAGTATTTT	CASSPQADTQYF
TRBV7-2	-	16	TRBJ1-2	TGTGCCAGCAGCTTATCTTCGGCGGCAGCTAACTATGGCTACACCTTC	CASSLSSAAANYGYTF
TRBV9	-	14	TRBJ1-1	TGTGCCAGCAGCGTAGGGGGGCGGAACACTGAAGCTTTCTTT	CASSVGGRNTEAFF
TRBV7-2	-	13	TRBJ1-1	TGTGCCAGCAGGGCCGCGGGACGGACTGAAGCTTTCTTT	CASRAAGRTEAFF
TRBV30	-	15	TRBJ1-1	TGTGCCTGGGTCAGCGGGGCAGCCTCTAACACTGAAGCTTTCTTT	CAWVSGAASNTEAFF
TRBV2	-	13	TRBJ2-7	TGTGCCAGCGGAGGCTACTTCTCCTACGAGCAGTACTTC	CASGGYFSYEQYF
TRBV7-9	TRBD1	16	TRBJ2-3	TGTGCCAGCAGCTCGCGACAGGGCGGATTGTTAGATACGCAGTATTTT	CASSSRQGGLLDTQYF
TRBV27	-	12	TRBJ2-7	TGTGCCAGCAGGCAGGGTTTTCTCGAGCAGTACTTC	CASRQGFLEQYF
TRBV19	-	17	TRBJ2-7	TGTGCCAGTAGTATCATGGCTCATTCGTCGGGTGCCTACGAGCAGTACTTC	CASSIMAHSSGAYEQYF
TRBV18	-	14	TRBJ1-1	TGTGCCAGCTCACCAGTAAGCACGAACACTGAAGCTTTCTTT	CASSPVSTNTEAFF
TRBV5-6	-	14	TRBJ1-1	TGTGCCAGCAGTTCCTTTGGGGGGAGCACTGAAGCTTTCTTT	CASSSFGGSTEAFF
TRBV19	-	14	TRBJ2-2	TGTGCCAGTAGTATGTCAGGGTCCACCGGGGAGCTGTTTTTT	CASSMSGSTGELFF
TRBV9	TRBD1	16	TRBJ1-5	TGTGCCAGCCCTCGGGACAGGGCCTATTATCATCAGCCCCAGCATTTT	CASPRDRAYYHQPQHF
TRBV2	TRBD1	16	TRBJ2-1	TGTGCCAGCAGTGAGCTACAGACAGGGTTTTACAATGAGCAGTTCTTC	CASSELQTGFYNEQFF
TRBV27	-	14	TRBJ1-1	TGTGCCAGCACCATCAGGGGAAGCAACACTGAAGCTTTCTTT	CASTIRGSNTEAFF
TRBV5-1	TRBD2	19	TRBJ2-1	TGCGCCAGCAGCCGGGGACTAGCGGGAGACGCCCCAAGGCACCATGAGCAGTTCTTC	CASSRGLAGDAPRHHEQFF
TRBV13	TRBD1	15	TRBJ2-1	TGTGCCAGCAGCGGTACGGGACAGGACTACAATGAGCAGTTCTTC	CASSGTGQDYNEQFF
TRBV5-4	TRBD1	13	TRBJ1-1	TGTGCCAGCAGCTCGACAGGGGTTTCTGAAGCTTTCTTT	CASSSTGVSEAFF
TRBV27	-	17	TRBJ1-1	TGTGCCAGCAGTTTCGGGCGGTGGAGTACGGGGGGCACTGAAGCTTTCTTT	CASSFGRWSTGGTEAFF
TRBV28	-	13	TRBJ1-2	TGTGCCAGCAGACAGGGCCGGGGCTATGGCTACACCTTC	CASRQGRGYGYTF
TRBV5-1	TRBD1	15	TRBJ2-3	TGCGCCAGCAGCTGGGCCGGACAGGGGACAGATACGCAGTATTTT	CASSWAGQGTDTQYF
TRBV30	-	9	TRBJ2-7	TGTGCCTGGGGGGCCGAGCAGTACTTC	CAWGAEQYF
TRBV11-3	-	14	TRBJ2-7	TGTGCCAGCAGCTCGCACCAACTCTCCTACGAGCAGTACTTC	CASSSHQLSYEQYF
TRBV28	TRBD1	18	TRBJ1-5	TGTGCCAGCAGTTTTGGGCCGGGACAGGGGGTCCTTAATCAGCCCCAGCATTTT	CASSFGPGQGVLNQPQHF